Following are 24 T cell receptor beta chains from one sample sequenced in a study of T cell responses to AZD1222 COVID-19 vaccine. Sequenced by immunoSEQ multiplex PCR; TCRdb stores in-frame clones only, minus some. The sample holds around 140,000 clones; roughly 85% are singletons and the top ten take approximately 8%. The sequences come from peripheral blood, collected 28 days after the second dose of the MenACWY control vaccine. The origin of the receptors is an adult who received the MenACWY meningococcal vaccine as a control.

The table lists this clone with a few counts. CDR3 residues: CASSGYRNEKLFF. CDR3 coding DNA: TGTGCCAGCAGCGGGTACAGGAATGAAAAACTGTTTTTT. The chain recombines TRBV7-9 with TRBJ1-4, with D possibly TRBD1 on 5 matching bases. This CDR3 comprises 13 residues. Trimming stripped 5 bases from V and 5 bases from J, with 9 bases between. Germline assignment: CDR1 SEHNR and CDR2 FQNEAQ (reference sequence).

This clone was detected once. The chain is built from TRBV24-1 and TRBJ2-3; D ambiguous. The CDR3 contains 13 residues. Germline CDR1 is KGHDR and CDR2 is SFDVKD. Between the trimmed V and J ends, which lost 3 bases and 4 bases, there was a span of 7 bases. The CDR3 loop is CATSDARSDTQYF. The CDR3 DNA follows: TGTGCCACCAGTGATGCGAGATCAGATACGCAGTATTTT.

The chain uses TRBV25-1 and TRBJ1-5, with a tentative D call TRBD1 (6 bases). The CDR3 consists of 15 residues. Trimming removed 3 bases at V and 7 bases at J, with 16 bases between. In germline, CDR1 is MGHDK, CDR2 SYGVNS. This CDR3 is CASSEGGAGDQPQHF. The CDR3 DNA reads TGTGCCAGCAGTGAGGGTGGGGCAGGGGACCAGCCCCAGCATTTT.

The gene calls are TRBV30 and TRBJ1-6; possibly TRBD1 for D (5 bases). The CDR3 is 14 residues long. Germline V gene lookup returns CDR1 GTSNPN and CDR2 SVGIG (reference sequence). The ends were cut back, 2 bases at V and 3 bases at J, with 8 bases in the middle. DNA for the CDR3: TGTGCCTGGAGTCTACAGGTCTATAATTCACCCCTCCACTTT. Encoded protein: CAWSLQVYNSPLHF. The whole variable domain, remainder taken from reference TRBV30 and TRBJ1-6, is SQTIHQWPATLVQPVGSPLSLECTVEGTSNPNLYWYRQAAGRGLQLLFYSVGIGQISSEVPQNLSASRPQDRQFILSSKKLLLSDSGFYLCAWSLQVYNSPLHFGNGTRLTVT.

The genes are TRBV9 and TRBJ1-1; D gene uncertain. The germline V and J ends were trimmed by 3 bases and 7 bases, with 16 bases remaining between them. The CDR3 loop spans 14 amino acids. Germline V gene lookup returns CDR1 SGDLS and CDR2 YYNGEE. DNA of the CDR3: TGTGCCAGCAGCGCTCTCCTAACGCCCCTTGAAGCTTTCTTT. It translates to CASSALLTPLEAFF.

The chain is built from TRBV11-3 and TRBJ1-3; D is unresolved. Trimming left V 2 bases short and J 2 bases short, with 13 bases between. The CDR3 contains 16 residues. CDR1 is SGHNT, CDR2 YENEEA, per germline. The CDR3 bases are TGTGCCAGCAGCTTACGCACAGACGTTACTGGAAACACCATATATTTT. This translates into CASSLRTDVTGNTIYF.

This chain joins TRBV19 and TRBJ2-7; 10 bases match TRBD1. With V trimmed by 1 base and J by 6 bases, 6 bases remained unmatched. CDR1 is LNHDA, CDR2 SQIVND, per germline (reference sequence). CDR3 length: 15 residues. CDR3 DNA: TGTGCCAGTAGTATAGGAACCGGGACAGGGGTCGAGCAGTACTTC. It translates to CASSIGTGTGVEQYF.

The genes are TRBV9 and TRBJ2-3, with 7 nucleotides matching TRBD2. V shed 9 bases, J shed 0 bases, and the junction held 13 bases outside the gene matches. Germline loops: CDR1 SGDLS, CDR2 YYNGEE. CDR3 length equals 16 residues. The CDR3 sequence is CANPVGLADSTDTQYF. CDR3 sequence (DNA): TGTGCCAACCCGGTTGGGCTAGCGGATAGCACAGATACGCAGTATTTT.

The chain links TRBV4-3 to TRBJ2-7; no reliable D call. V was trimmed by 0 bases and J by 0 bases, leaving 6 bases between them. Germline V lookup: CDR1 LGHNA, CDR2 YSLEER. This CDR3 is built from 14 residues. CDR3: CASSQDRSSYEQYF. For the CDR3, the DNA is TGCGCCAGCAGCCAAGATAGGAGCTCCTACGAGCAGTACTTC.

This chain connects TRBV5-1 to TRBJ2-3; the match to TRBD2 covers 7 bases. The CDR3 has 14 residues. Germline values: CDR1 SGHRS, CDR2 YFSETQ. J gave up 5 bases and V 4 bases, and 7 bases lay outside the gene matches. CDR3: CASSQLTSRDTQYF. CDR3 sequence (DNA): TGCGCCAGCAGCCAGTTGACTAGCCGAGATACGCAGTATTTT. The full variable domain, rest sourced from reference TRBV5-1 and TRBJ2-3, is KAGVTQTPRYLIKTRGQQVTLSCSPISGHRSVSWYQQTPGQGLQFLFEYFSETQRNKGNFPGRFSGRQFSNSRSEMNVSTLELGDSALYLCASSQLTSRDTQYFGPGTRLTVL.

This chain uses TRBV5-6 with TRBJ2-7, with unresolved D. The germline CDR1 and CDR2 sequences are SGHDT and YYEEEE. Trimming took 0 bases from V and 0 from J, leaving 7 bases between them. The CDR3 sequence is 14 residues long. CDR3 sequence: CASSLVGFSYEQYF. In DNA form, the CDR3 reads TGTGCCAGCAGCTTGGTAGGATTCTCCTACGAGCAGTACTTC.

The rearrangement joins TRBV3-1 (or the pseudogene TRBV3-2) to TRBJ2-1; D unresolved. From germline, CDR1 is LGHDT and CDR2 YNNKEL (reference sequence). The CDR3 runs to 14 residues. V was cut by 0 bases and J by 4 bases, with 7 bases left in between. CDR3: CASSQERVYNEQFF. The CDR3 nucleotides read TGTGCCAGCAGCCAAGAACGGGTTTACAATGAGCAGTTCTTC.

About this clone itself: The germline gene is not matched at one end of the junction; a read error may be the cause. The chain recombines TRBV19 with TRBJ2-2; TRBD1 is a possible D gene (6 bases). The CDR3 length is 14 residues. CDR1 and CDR2 (germline): LNHDA, SQIVND (reference sequence). The CDR3 DNA reads as TGTGCAAGTAAAAGGGGGACGAACACCGGGGAGCTGTTTTTT. It is translated as CASKRGTNTGELFF.

This chain uses TRBV7-2 with TRBJ1-5; 10 nucleotides agree with TRBD1. Unmatched junction bases numbered 10, after V lost 5 bases and J lost 9 bases. The CDR3 covers 15 residues. Looked up from germline, CDR1 is SGHTA and CDR2 is FQGNSA. In DNA, the CDR3 is TGTGCCAGCAGCGGGGACAGGGGAAGGGTTCGGCCCCAGCATTTT. It encodes CASSGDRGRVRPQHF.

The chain couples TRBV14 to TRBJ2-3; TRBD2 might be the D (5 bases). In germline, CDR1 is SGHDN, CDR2 FVKESK. The CDR3 has 17 residues. V dropped 2 bases and J dropped 4 bases, with 19 bases sitting between them. The CDR3 sequence is CASSQKWGGSMSDTQYF. CDR3 nucleotide sequence: TGTGCCAGCAGCCAAAAATGGGGTGGGAGTATGTCAGATACGCAGTATTTT. Supplemented by reference TRBV14 and TRBJ2-3, the full variable domain reads EAGVTQFPSHSVIEKGQTVTLRCDPISGHDNLYWYRRVMGKEIKFLLHFVKESKQDESGMPNNRFLAERTGGTYSTLKVQPAELEDSGVYFCASSQKWGGSMSDTQYFGPGTRLTVL.

This chain links TRBV5-5 with TRBJ2-3, with 9 positions matching TRBD2. CDR1 is SGHKS and CDR2 is YYEKEE in the germline V gene (reference sequence). The CDR3 is 13 residues long. V lost 6 bases and J lost 3; bases outside the gene matches: 2. In nucleotides, the CDR3 is TGTGCCAGCAACCTAGCGGGGACAGATACGCAGTATTTT. As protein: CASNLAGTDTQYF.

The rearrangement joins TRBV7-8 to TRBJ2-7; 7 bases are a match to TRBD1. This CDR3 contains 14 residues. V gave up 5 bases and J gave up 3 bases; unmatched junction bases: 7. Germline V lookup: CDR1 SGHVS, CDR2 FQNEAQ. CDR3 protein: CASSRGQFLYEQYV. CDR3 nucleotide sequence: TGTGCCAGCAGCAGGGGACAGTTCCTCTACGAGCAGTACGTC.

V gene TRBV7-9 combines with J gene TRBJ2-5, with D possibly TRBD1 on 7 matching bases. Germline values: CDR1 SEHNR, CDR2 FQNEAQ (reference sequence). The V and J ends lost 5 bases and 5 bases respectively, with 18 bases between them. CDR3 length: 15 amino acids. The DNA of the CDR3 is TGTGCCAGCAGCCCAGGGGGGACTCCCACGGAGACCCAGTACTTC. Translated, it gives CASSPGGTPTETQYF. Drawing the rest from reference TRBV7-9 and TRBJ2-5, the complete variable domain is DTGVSQNPRHKITKRGQNVTFRCDPISEHNRLYWYRQTLGQGPEFLTYFQNEAQLEKSRLLSDRFSAERPKGSFSTLEIQRTEQGDSAMYLCASSPGGTPTETQYFGPGTRLLVL.

This clone was counted once. The J gene is TRBJ2-7, the V gene TRBV7-2; 8 nucleotides align to TRBD2. The CDR3 contains 15 residues. The germline V gene encodes CDR1 SGHTA and CDR2 FQGNSA. Unmatched junction bases numbered 6, after V lost 3 bases and J lost 2 bases. In DNA, the CDR3 is TGTGCCAGCAGCTTCAGCGGGAGTGGGACCTACGAGCAGTACTTC. As protein: CASSFSGSGTYEQYF.

This rearrangement joins TRBV19 to TRBJ1-3; 10 bases line up with TRBD1. This CDR3 spans 19 amino acids. Looked up from germline, CDR1 is LNHDA and CDR2 is SQIVND (reference sequence). Trimming took 2 bases from V and 0 from J; bases not matched to a gene: 10. In nucleotides, the CDR3 is TGTGCCAGTAGTATAAAAAGTGGGACAGGGGCCAACTCTGGAAACACCATATATTTT. Its protein product is CASSIKSGTGANSGNTIYF.

The chain recombines TRBV2 with TRBJ2-2; 8 nucleotides line up with TRBD2. CDR3 length equals 14 residues. The V gene's germline CDR1 is SNHLY and CDR2 FYNNEI. Trimming at V came to 6 bases and at J to 6 bases, leaving 6 bases not matched to a gene. The CDR3 nucleotides are TGTGCCAGCAGCAAAAGCGGGAGACCCGGGGAGCTGTTTTTT. The encoded protein is CASSKSGRPGELFF.

This CDR3 is CSAKGQETQYF. The CDR3, as DNA: TGCAGTGCTAAGGGCCAAGAGACCCAGTACTTC. V gene TRBV20-1 combines with J gene TRBJ2-5; D uncertain. The germline CDR1 and CDR2 sequences are DFQATT and SNEGSKA (reference sequence). This CDR3 contains 11 residues. V lost 4 bases, J lost 1 base, and 4 bases lay in between.

The rearrangement links TRBV5-6 to TRBJ2-3; D is perhaps TRBD2 (6 bases). The CDR3 spans 16 residues. The germline V and J ends were trimmed by 5 bases and 5 bases, with 21 bases remaining between them. Germline CDR1 and CDR2: SGHDT and YYEEEE. The CDR3: CASSTSRSSFGDTQYF. CDR3 sequence (DNA): TGTGCCAGCAGTACTAGCCGGAGTAGCTTTGGAGATACGCAGTATTTT. The full variable domain, its missing parts supplied by reference TRBV5-6 and TRBJ2-3, is DAGVTQSPTHLIKTRGQQVTLRCSPKSGHDTVSWYQQALGQGPQFIFQYYEEEERQRGNFPDRFSGHQFPNYSSELNVNALLLGDSALYLCASSTSRSSFGDTQYFGPGTRLTVL.

The rearrangement links TRBV27 to TRBJ1-2, with D possibly being TRBD1 (6 bases). The CDR3 covers 12 residues. V was pared by 5 bases and J by 8 bases, with 12 bases between. Germline V CDR1 and CDR2: MNHEY, SMNVEV (reference sequence). The chain's CDR3 is CASSNRADGYTF. Here the CDR3 DNA reads TGTGCCAGCAGTAACAGGGCTGACGGCTACACCTTC.